The entry that follows covers one T cell receptor (beta chain) sequence. Its specificity is not known. The data belong to a study of cytomegalovirus exposure and HLA in healthy donors. About the research overall: Within an early data release were tens of millions of unique TCRs drawn from HLA-typed donors.

Study-level findings and limits: Presence/absence results assume similar sequencing depth per donor, which may not hold. A later analysis reportedly identified an Asian-associated ancestry cluster as carrying fewer N-insertions than the approximately 670-donor mean.

CDR1 and CDR2 from the germline V gene are MNHNY and SVGAGI (reference sequence). V gave up 0 bases and J gave up 5 bases, with 11 bases separating them. The CDR3 runs to 14 residues. PCR employed 60 Vbeta and 13 Jbeta primers. Original processing methods: Unique TCR beta chains totaled some 78 million in a later count, with roughly 12 million of them shared. The assay was immunoSEQ multiplex PCR, and TCRdb's table has in-frame clones only and misses some. Clone size and V and J calls were adopted from that table, with D and trimming inferred from the DNA. The table has fewer than 200,000 clones, about two thirds seen once.

The receptor's source is a human donor in good health. The J gene is TRBJ2-7, the V gene TRBV6-6; unclear D gene. The sequenced sample was PBMCs. The DNA of the CDR3 is TGTGCCAGCAGTTACTCGGGCTACGTGAACGAGCAGTACTTC. This codes for CASSYSGYVNEQYF.